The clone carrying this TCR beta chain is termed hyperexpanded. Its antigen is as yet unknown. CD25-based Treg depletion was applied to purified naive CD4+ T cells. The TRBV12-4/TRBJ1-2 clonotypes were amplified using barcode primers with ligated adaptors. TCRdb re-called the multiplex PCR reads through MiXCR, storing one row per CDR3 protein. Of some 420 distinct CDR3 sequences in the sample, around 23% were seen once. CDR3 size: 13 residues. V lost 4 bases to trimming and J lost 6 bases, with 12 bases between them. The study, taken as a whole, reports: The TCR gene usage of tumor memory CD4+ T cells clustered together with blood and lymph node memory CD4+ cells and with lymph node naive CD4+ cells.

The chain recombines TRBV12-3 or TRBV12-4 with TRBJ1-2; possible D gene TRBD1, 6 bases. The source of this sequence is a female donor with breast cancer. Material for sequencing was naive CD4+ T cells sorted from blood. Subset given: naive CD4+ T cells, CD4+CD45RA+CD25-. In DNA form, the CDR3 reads TGTGCCAGCAGTTATGGGTACAGGGATGGCTACACCTTC. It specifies CASSYGYRDGYTF.